The 6 T cell receptor beta chains reported below all come from one sample, sequenced in a study of blood T cell repertoires in COVID-19. Clones were read by immunoSEQ multiplex PCR, and TCRdb kept only the in-frame ones, dropping some. The table has over 200,000 clones, approximately 89% seen once. What was sequenced was peripheral blood. The origin of the receptors is a woman between 45 and 60 years old with acute or convalescent COVID-19.

This clone was counted once. In nucleotides, the CDR3 is TGTGCCAGCAGTGTGGACAGTCAGGACTACAATGAGCAGTTCTTC. This translates into CASSVDSQDYNEQFF. This chain joins TRBV27 and TRBJ2-1, with a tentative D call TRBD1 (6 bases). Trimming cost V 5 bases and J 3 bases, with 14 bases left between them. The CDR3 sequence is 15 residues long. The germline gives CDR1 MNHEY, CDR2 SMNVEV (reference sequence).

In its sample, this clone was seen once. The J gene is TRBJ1-1, the V gene TRBV6-1; D unresolved. Germline CDR1 reads MNHNS; CDR2 reads SASEGT. V was cut by 1 base and J by 5 bases, with 8 bases left in between. The CDR3 runs to 13 residues. The chain's CDR3 is CASSEVTATEAFF. The DNA for the CDR3 is TGTGCCAGCAGTGAAGTCACCGCGACTGAAGCTTTCTTT.

The genes are TRBV10-2 and TRBJ1-6; D not resolved. CDR3 size: 12 residues. Trimming pared 3 bases from V and 9 bases from J, leaving 6 bases between. Germline lookup yields CDR1 WSHSY and CDR2 SAAADI. The CDR3 DNA reads as TGCGCCAGCAGTGACCCCAGTTCACCCCTCCACTTT. The encoded protein is CASSDPSSPLHF.

This chain links TRBV11-3 with TRBJ2-7; D gene unclear. V lost 5 bases, J lost 0 bases, and 8 bases lay in between. The CDR3 consists of 13 residues. CDR1 is SGHNT, CDR2 YENEEA, per germline. CDR3 region: CASSRGSSYEQYF. DNA for the CDR3: TGTGCCAGCAGCAGAGGAAGCTCCTACGAGCAGTACTTC.

The genes are TRBV7-2 and TRBJ2-7; D is unclear. Trimming took 2 bases from V and 0 from J, leaving 5 bases between them. CDR1 and CDR2 (germline): SGHTA, FQGNSA. There are 13 residues in the CDR3. CDR3 in amino acids: CASSLQVSYEQYF. DNA for the CDR3: TGTGCCAGCAGCTTACAGGTCTCCTACGAGCAGTACTTC. The whole variable domain, remainder taken from reference TRBV7-2 and TRBJ2-7, is GAGVSQSPSNKVTEKGKDVELRCDPISGHTALYWYRQSLGQGLEFLIYFQGNSAPDKSGLPSDRFSAERTGGSVSTLTIQRTQQEDSAVYLCASSLQVSYEQYFGPGTRLTVT.

The chain's CDR3 is CASSIDPPGLAGVGDGPYNEQFF. CDR3 nucleotide sequence: TGTGCCAGTAGTATAGATCCTCCGGGACTAGCGGGAGTAGGGGATGGGCCCTACAATGAGCAGTTCTTC. The chain combines TRBV19 with TRBJ2-1; 14 positions agree with TRBD2. The junction had 18 bases not matched to a gene; V was cut back by 0 bases and J by 2 bases. CDR1 LNHDA and CDR2 SQIVND come from the germline V gene (reference sequence). The CDR3 has 23 amino acids.